Below are 9 T cell receptor beta chains sequenced from a single sample in a study of PD-1 blockade in classical Hodgkin lymphoma. Assay used: immunoSEQ multiplex PCR; TCRdb lists only in-frame clones, some missing. The sample includes about 21,000 clones, 76% of them seen just once. The time point is: cycle 4 day 1 (C4D1), after about 6 weeks of nivolumab. After autologous stem cell transplantation all patients relapsed, and prior brentuximab vedotin exposure differed between cohorts. The specimen was peripheral blood mononuclear cells (PBMCs), collected before the fourth cycle of nivolumab. The receptors here all came from a human donor with classical Hodgkin lymphoma.

This clone occurred a few times. The chain recombines TRBV6-6 with TRBJ2-1; no definite D call. This CDR3 contains 13 residues. The V gene's germline CDR1 is MNHNY and CDR2 SVGAGI (reference sequence). V lost 5 bases to trimming and J lost 7 bases, with 12 bases between them. This chain's CDR3 is CASSQFDRNEQFF. For the CDR3, the DNA is TGTGCCAGCAGTCAGTTTGACCGTAATGAGCAGTTCTTC.

The gene calls are TRBV28 and TRBJ1-2, with D maybe TRBD1 (6 bases). The germline V gene encodes CDR1 MDHEN and CDR2 SYDVKM. The germline V and J ends were trimmed by 6 bases and 4 bases, with 12 bases remaining between them. The CDR3 spans 13 residues. The CDR3 sequence is CASSPWGAYGYTF. DNA of the CDR3: TGTGCCAGCAGCCCGTGGGGGGCCTATGGCTACACCTTC.

The J gene is TRBJ1-3, the V gene TRBV27, with a possible D match to TRBD1 (6 bases). The V and J ends lost 5 bases and 0 bases respectively, with 11 bases between them. Germline-derived CDR1 and CDR2 are MNHEY and SMNVEV (reference sequence). The CDR3 contains 15 residues. This CDR3 is CASSQQGTSGNTIYF. Written as DNA, the CDR3 is TGTGCCAGCAGTCAACAGGGTACCTCTGGAAACACCATATATTTT.

The rearrangement uses TRBV11-2 and TRBJ2-5; 7 nucleotides agree with TRBD2. V trimming: 3 bases; J trimming: 8 bases; junction bases outside the gene matches: 12. The CDR3 is 15 residues long. The germline gives CDR1 SGHAT, CDR2 FQNNGV. DNA of the CDR3: TGTGCCAGCAGCTTCTGGGAGGGGCAGCGGGTAACCCAGTACTTC. Translated: CASSFWEGQRVTQYF.

The chain is built from TRBV11-2 and TRBJ2-4; no reliable D call. The CDR3 extends over 13 amino acids. Germline values: CDR1 SGHAT, CDR2 FQNNGV. Trimming removed 5 bases from V and 9 bases from J, with 14 bases in between. The CDR3 region is CASSPLDPGIQYF. Here the CDR3 DNA reads TGTGCCAGCAGCCCCCTTGACCCGGGCATTCAGTACTTC.

Comments on this clone: An end of the junction differs from the germline gene, which may be a read error. This chain connects TRBV2 to TRBJ1-3; tentatively, D is TRBD1 (5 bases). In germline, CDR1 is SNHLY, CDR2 FYNNEI. The length of the CDR3 is 11 residues. DNA for the CDR3: TGTGCCAGCAGTGATTACAGACAGCCTCTGTTT. It translates to CASSDYRQPLF.

This chain links TRBV5-4 with TRBJ2-3; 9 bases are a match to TRBD2. Germline V CDR1 and CDR2: SGHNT, YYREEE (reference sequence). With V trimmed by 5 bases and J by 8 bases, 15 bases remained unmatched. The CDR3 consists of 16 residues. CDR3: CASRRAGGPPPFTQYF. The CDR3 DNA reads TGTGCCAGCAGACGGGCGGGGGGGCCGCCTCCGTTTACGCAGTATTTT.

The chain combines TRBV18 with TRBJ2-3, with 10 bases lining up with TRBD2. Trimming removed 1 base from V and 7 bases from J; junction bases left unmatched: 5. The CDR3 totals 15 residues. Germline lookup yields CDR1 KGHSH and CDR2 LQKENI. The CDR3 nucleotides read TGTGCCAGCTCACCACAGCGGGGGGGCGTCAATACGCAGTATTTT. Amino acids: CASSPQRGGVNTQYF.

There are a few counts of this clone. CDR3 coding DNA: TGTGCCAGCACAAAACCCGGGGCCAGCTCCTATAATTCACCCCTCCACTTT. It translates to CASTKPGASSYNSPLHF. The rearrangement uses TRBV7-8 and TRBJ1-6, with a tentative D call TRBD1 (5 bases). The length of the CDR3 is 17 residues. Germline V gene data show CDR1 as SGHVS and CDR2 as FQNEAQ. Trimming took off 7 bases at V and 0 bases at J, with 16 bases between the two ends.